One T cell receptor beta chain is described in this entry. Its antigen is unidentified. The data belong to a study of memory CD4+ T cells and cytomegalovirus serostatus. Whole-study context: Donors were healthy Belgian adults, fewer than ten CMV seropositive and around 23 seronegative. Study-wide results and caveats: Median bootstrapped AUC for CMV status was approximately 0.96 originally, approximately 0.9 US-trained.

The sort gate was single viable CD3+CD4+CD8-CD45RO+ cells for memory CD4+ T cells. Positive selection with CD4 microbeads enriched total CD4+ T cells. CDR3 size: 13 residues. The V gene lost 4 bases and the J gene lost 3 bases, with 7 bases spanning the gap. Germline V gene sequence: CDR1 SNHLY, CDR2 FYNNEI. Original processing notes: Out-of-frame sequences were removed, leaving 2 million to 2.5 million distinct TCRbeta sequences. TCRdb's copy holds only in-frame clones and misses some; the assay was immunoSEQ multiplex PCR. V and J calls and clone size are copied from that table; D and trimming were computed from the DNA. The sample lists fewer than 90,000 clones, approximately 78% occurring once.

This TCR was recovered from an adult in good health and CMV-seropositive. The chain is built from TRBV2 and TRBJ2-4, with a weak D call TRBD1 (5 bases). The source material was memory CD4+ T cells from blood. CDR3: CASSARGKNIQYF. DNA for the CDR3: TGTGCCAGCAGTGCAAGGGGCAAAAACATTCAGTACTTC.